This entry lists 9 T cell receptor beta chains sequenced from one sample in a study of monozygotic twins with inflammatory bowel disease. TCRdb re-called the 5' RACE reads, yielding one record per CDR3 amino acid sequence without DNA. The sample table sets out more than 100,000 distinct CDR3 sequences. Sequencing used blood. The source is a human donor with ulcerative colitis or Crohn's disease, or a healthy co-twin of an affected twin (not recorded which).

The chain employs TRBV10-3 and TRBJ1-1; TCRdb reports TRBD1, a call that lacks DNA to check it against. Looked up from germline, CDR1 is ENHRY and CDR2 is SYGVKD. The CDR3 sequence is 13 residues long. The CDR3 sequence: CAIRRDLNTEAFF.

The CDR3 sequence: CASSVAIPTRDTNTGELFF. The gene calls are TRBV9 and TRBJ2-2; TCRdb picks TRBD1, but there is no DNA to check that call. The CDR3 has 19 residues. CDR1 SGDLS and CDR2 YYNGEE come from the germline V gene. The full variable domain, rest sourced from reference TRBV9 and TRBJ2-2, is DSGVTQTPKHLITATGQRVTLRCSPRSGDLSVYWYQQSLDQGLQFLIQYYNGEERAKGNILERFSAQQFPDLHSELNLSSLELGDSALYFCASSVAIPTRDTNTGELFFGEGSRLTVL.

This rearrangement joins TRBV5-1 to TRBJ2-1; TCRdb reports TRBD1, a call that lacks DNA to check it against. Germline-derived CDR1 and CDR2 are SGHRS and YFSETQ. The CDR3 runs 13 residues. CDR3: CASRTGNNDEQFF.

V and J are TRBV5-1 and TRBJ2-6. This CDR3 region has 15 residues. Germline loops: CDR1 SGHRS, CDR2 YFSETQ. CDR3 region: CASSFEISGANVLTF.

The chain combines TRBV3-1 with TRBJ2-5; TCRdb reports TRBD2, a call that lacks DNA to check it against. Germline V gene sequence: CDR1 LGHDT, CDR2 YNNKEL (reference sequence). The CDR3 extends over 16 amino acids. CDR3 loop: CASSHPVAGPGETQYF.

This chain connects TRBV5-1 to TRBJ1-5; TCRdb reports TRBD1, a call that lacks DNA to check it against. The CDR3 covers 16 residues. Germline loops: CDR1 SGHRS, CDR2 YFSETQ. CDR3 sequence: CASSLEGQRVGQPQHF.

V and J are TRBV7-8 and TRBJ1-5. Per the germline V gene, CDR1 is SGHVS and CDR2 is FQNEAQ. This CDR3 is built from 16 residues. CDR3 sequence reads: CASSSRAWEPNQPQHF.

This chain connects TRBV15 to TRBJ2-2. This CDR3 comprises 13 residues. Germline V CDR1 and CDR2: LNHNV, YYDKDF (reference sequence). The CDR3 loop reads CATSRDLNRELFF.

The rearrangement links TRBV25-1 to TRBJ1-6. CDR1 and CDR2 (germline): MGHDK, SYGVNS. This CDR3 has 15 amino acids. CDR3 amino acids: CASSEFVGRNSPLHF.